Listed below are T cell receptor beta chains from one sample, sequenced in a study of blood T cell repertoires in COVID-19. Some clones are missing from TCRdb's copy, which holds only in-frame ones; the method was immunoSEQ multiplex PCR. Of tens of thousands of clones listed, roughly four fifths are singletons. Sequencing was performed on peripheral blood. All receptors derive from a man aged 45-60 years with active or convalescent COVID-19. Both conserved end residues are part of each CDR3. A D gene is named only where the DNA matches it firmly. Size tells how often a clone was seen (once, few, many) or the class of an expanded clone, and some rows leave it out.

D gene: TRBD1
clone size: NA
J gene: TRBJ2-1
V gene: TRBV6-5
CDR3 protein: CASIPGQGAWEQFF
CDR3 DNA: TGTGCCAGCATTCCGGGACAGGGGGCTTGGGAGCAGTTCTTC

D gene: NA
clone size: once
J gene: TRBJ2-1
V gene: TRBV9
CDR3 protein: CASSAQTVAELVVGEQFF
CDR3 DNA: TGTGCCAGCAGCGCCCAGACAGTAGCGGAGTTGGTCGTCGGTGAGCAGTTCTTC

D gene: TRBD1
clone size: many
J gene: TRBJ1-2
V gene: TRBV7-2
CDR3 protein: CASSPTGSRGYTF
CDR3 DNA: TGTGCCAGCAGTCCGACAGGGAGTCGGGGCTACACCTTC

D gene: TRBD1
clone size: once
J gene: TRBJ2-1
V gene: TRBV5-1
CDR3 protein: CASRTGALYNEQFF
CDR3 DNA: TGCGCCAGCAGGACAGGGGCCCTCTACAATGAGCAGTTCTTC

D gene: NA
clone size: NA
J gene: TRBJ1-1
V gene: TRBV10-2
CDR3 protein: CASSDPTVMNTEAFF
CDR3 DNA: TGCGCCAGCAGTGACCCGACAGTGATGAACACTGAAGCTTTCTTT

D gene: NA
clone size: few
J gene: TRBJ1-5
V gene: TRBV27
CDR3 protein: CASSPRQDSNQPQHF
CDR3 DNA: TGTGCCAGCAGTCCACGCCAGGATAGCAATCAGCCCCAGCATTTT

D gene: NA
clone size: NA
J gene: TRBJ1-6
V gene: TRBV15
CDR3 protein: CATSRDPRFYNSPLHF
CDR3 DNA: TGTGCCACCAGCAGAGATCCTAGGTTTTATAATTCACCCCTCCACTTT

D gene: NA
clone size: once
J gene: TRBJ1-2
V gene: TRBV4-1
CDR3 protein: CASSQDQTWGYTF
CDR3 DNA: TGCGCCAGCAGCCAAGATCAAACTTGGGGCTACACCTTC

D gene: NA
clone size: NA
J gene: TRBJ1-3
V gene: TRBV4-1
CDR3 protein: CASSQDSYSGNTIYF
CDR3 DNA: TGCGCCAGCAGCCAAGATTCCTACTCTGGAAACACCATATATTTT

D gene: NA
clone size: NA
J gene: TRBJ2-3
V gene: TRBV5-6
CDR3 protein: CASSPGGAEGTDTQYF
CDR3 DNA: TGTGCCAGCAGCCCTGGGGGGGCGGAGGGCACAGATACGCAGTATTTT

D gene: NA
clone size: NA
J gene: TRBJ2-3
V gene: TRBV5-1
CDR3 protein: CASSLAGKSTDTQYF
CDR3 DNA: TGCGCCAGCAGCTTGGCCGGGAAGAGCACAGATACGCAGTATTTT